The text below deals with one T cell receptor beta chain. What it binds is unknown. This record belongs to a study of OX40 agonist ivuxolimab in advanced cancers. Background on the study: Six ivuxolimab dose levels, 0.01 to 10 mg/kg, were given intravenously every 2 weeks. Prior anti-PD-1, anti-PD-L1 or anti-CTLA-4 therapy was allowed; less than 45% had some. Notes on the study in general: Expanded clones were, on average, more numerous in CD8+ T cells than in CD4+.

Profiled with immunoSEQ multiplex PCR; TCRdb holds only in-frame clones, not every one. The sample holds about 70,000 clones, around 90% seen once. Trimming cost V 5 bases and J 0 bases; bases outside gene matches: 8. The CDR3 covers 16 residues. Germline CDR1 reads LGHNA; CDR2 reads YSLEER. The chain recombines TRBV4-3 with TRBJ2-3; 7 bases are shared with TRBD1. The receptor was isolated from an adult with an advanced solid tumor such as melanoma, head and neck, liver or kidney cancer. Source: CD4+ or CD8+ T cells sorted from blood, taken in a trial of the OX40 agonist ivuxolimab. In nucleotides, the CDR3 is TGCGCCAGCAGCTACGGGACAGAGGTCAGCACAGATACGCAGTATTTT. Translation: CASSYGTEVSTDTQYF.